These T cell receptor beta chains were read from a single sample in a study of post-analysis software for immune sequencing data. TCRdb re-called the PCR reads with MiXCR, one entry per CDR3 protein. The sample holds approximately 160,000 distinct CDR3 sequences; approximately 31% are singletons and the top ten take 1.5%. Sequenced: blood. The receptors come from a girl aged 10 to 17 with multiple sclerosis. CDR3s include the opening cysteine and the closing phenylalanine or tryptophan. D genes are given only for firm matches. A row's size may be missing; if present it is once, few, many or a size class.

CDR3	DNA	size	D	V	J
CASSQRDRERNGYTF	TGTGCCAGCAGCCAGAGGGACAGGGAGAGGAATGGCTACACCTTC	many	TRBD1	TRBV4-2	TRBJ1-2
CSVAGGGNTGERFF	TGCAGCGTTGCAGGGGGCGGGAACACCGGGGAGCGGTTTTTT	.	TRBD1	TRBV29-1	TRBJ2-2
CASSQNGVNTEAFF	TGTGCCAGCAGCCAAAATGGGGTGAACACTGAAGCTTTCTTT	few	.	TRBV3-1	TRBJ1-1
CATSRGNQPQHF	TGTGCCACCAGCAGGGGAAATCAGCCCCAGCATTTT	few	.	TRBV15	TRBJ1-5
CASSLGGNTEAFF	TGCGCCAGCAGCCTAGGGGGGAACACTGAAGCTTTCTTT	medium-sized	.	TRBV12-3/TRBV12-4	TRBJ1-1
CASSFFRADTDTQYF	TGTGCCAGCAGCTTTTTCCGGGCCGACACAGATACGCAGTATTTT	few	.	TRBV7-2	TRBJ2-3
CASSPTPVDAYNEQFF	TGCGCCAGCAGCCCCACCCCGGTGGATGCCTACAATGAGCAGTTCTTC	.	.	TRBV5-1	TRBJ2-1
CASSPAGTGKETQYF	TGTGCCAGCAGCCCCGCCGGGACAGGGAAGGAGACCCAGTACTTC	.	TRBD1	TRBV12-3/TRBV12-4	TRBJ2-5
CASSQSEGIRTEAFF	TGCGCCAGCAGCCAATCAGAGGGGATAAGAACTGAAGCTTTCTTT	few	.	TRBV4-1	TRBJ1-1
CAIDPVASNQPQHF	TGTGCCATCGATCCGGTTGCAAGCAATCAGCCCCAGCATTTT	.	.	TRBV10-3	TRBJ1-5
CSESPRRGTEAFF	TGCAGTGAGTCACCCCGTAGGGGAACTGAAGCTTTCTTT	few	.	TRBV20-1	TRBJ1-1
CASSLGDRPSYEQYF	TGTGCCAGCAGCTTGGGTGACAGGCCCTCCTACGAGCAGTACTTC	few	.	TRBV7-2	TRBJ2-7